This TCR beta chain is from a study of blood T cell repertoires in COVID-19 (dated by TCRdb to the early 2020s). General notes on the study: Collaborator samples came from the United States, Italy and Spain and covered acute and convalescent phases of COVID-19. Sample metadata almost always included a de-identified subject ID, COVID-19 status, age in years and sex. Where available, HLA class I and class II types were obtained from metadata supplied by the sample provider rather than from assay-based typing. Samples were obtained from the ongoing ImmuneRACE study (first 160 participants) and from some 1,200 subjects provided by 6 global collaborators. The material from the prospective study consisted of cDNA or gDNA derived from T cells, B-cell-depleted T cells, or PBMCs. The dataset comprised deeply sampled blood TCRbeta repertoires from subjects exposed to, actively infected with, or recovered from COVID-19. The repertoires were made available in a free public database intended to serve as a resource for research on the immune response to SARS-CoV-2.

Worth noting for this clone: The specificity of this receptor is unknown. Base-call qualities are not available, and no considerably larger clone is one nucleotide away.

Points the paper makes about the study in general: Clinical and demographic metadata were provided uncurated, with the amount varying by source and participant.

Collaborating institutions collected whole blood in K2EDTA tubes following their own protocols. Collaborator samples were shipped for TCRbeta analysis as frozen whole blood, isolated PBMCs, or DNA extracted from either sample type. As encoded in the germline V gene (reference sequence), CDR1 is MNHEY while CDR2 is SMNVEV. The CDR3 numbers 15 residues from cysteine through phenylalanine. Just the 45-base CDR3 DNA is kept, in frame starting at base 1. Here V drops 4 bases and J drops 7 bases, and the junction holds 10 bases not matched to any gene. TCRbeta CDR3 regions were amplified from genomic DNA by means of the immunoSEQ Assay, a bias-controlled multiplex PCR. The authors' analysis ran thus. The number of nucleated cells in each sample was estimated from the amplification of reference gene primers within the assay. Sequence reads were collapsed and filtered to measure the absolute abundance of every unique TCRbeta CDR3 rearrangement. For each sample, productive Simpson clonality was calculated as the square root of Simpson's diversity index over productive rearrangements. TCRdb stores this immuneACCESS table with in-frame sequences only. Part of the clones is absent; in the studies checked, under half of the shortfall reflects unresolved V genes, and no reason is known for the rest. The DNA gave D and trimming, while V, J and clone size come from that table. The sample table lists tens of thousands of clones, 88% of them with a count of one. The ten largest clones represent roughly a tenth of the sample.

Sequencing input: peripheral blood. The sequence links TRBV27 to TRBJ2-5; TRBD2 matches 9 bases in the middle. The TCR originated in a human donor in a cohort sampled during active COVID-19. CDR3 protein: CASSSRLAGIGTQYF. The DNA sequence is given as TGTGCCAGCAGTTCCCGGCTAGCGGGAATTGGGACCCAGTACTTC.